The 5 T cell receptor beta chains below all came from one sample that was sequenced in a study of cytomegalovirus exposure and HLA in healthy donors. The PCR made use of 60 Vbeta and 13 Jbeta primers. Data came from immunoSEQ multiplex PCR; TCRdb stores just in-frame clones and leaves some out. The profile covers 130,000 to 150,000 clones, with nearly 85% appearing a single time and around 3.7% taken by the ten largest. Sequencing was performed on PBMCs. These receptor sequences come from a male donor in good health and CMV-seronegative.

The J gene is TRBJ2-2, the V gene TRBV6-5; TRBD2 matches 7 bases. The V gene's germline CDR1 is MNHEY and CDR2 SVGAGI. The CDR3 contains 12 residues. CDR3 nucleotides: TGTGTTACTAGCGCGAACACCGGGGAGCTGTTTTTT. Its translation: CVTSANTGELFF.

This clone is a singleton in its sample. The chain combines TRBV30 with TRBJ2-2; the match to TRBD1 covers 11 bases. The ends lost 8 bases at V and 5 bases at J; junction bases unmatched: 13. The CDR3 consists of 16 residues. CDR1 and CDR2 from the germline V gene are GTSNPN and SVGIG (reference sequence). CDR3 coding DNA: TGTGCCAGAAAGGACAGGGGGCTGGATGTGACCGGGGAGCTGTTTTTT. Its protein is CARKDRGLDVTGELFF.

The CDR3 region is CASSQATGRNYGYTF. As DNA, the CDR3 is TGTGCCAGCAGCCAAGCGACAGGGAGAAACTATGGCTACACCTTC. This chain joins TRBV14 and TRBJ1-2; TRBD1 matches at 7 bases. J gave up 2 bases and V 1 base, and 4 bases lay outside the gene matches. Germline values: CDR1 SGHDN, CDR2 FVKESK. This CDR3 contains 15 residues.

The chain joins TRBV6-5 to TRBJ1-1; 8 bases map to TRBD1. The CDR3 is 14 amino acids. Germline assignment: CDR1 MNHEY and CDR2 SVGAGI. J lost 6 bases, V lost 6 bases, and 9 bases had no gene match. Here the CDR3 DNA reads TGTGCCAGCAGCCCGGGACAGGCCATTCCTGAAGCTTTCTTT. Translated: CASSPGQAIPEAFF.

This sequence joins TRBV7-8 and TRBJ2-7; D gene ambiguous. The CDR3 sequence is 11 residues long. Trimming stripped 3 bases from V and 4 bases from J, with 4 bases between. CDR1 is SGHVS and CDR2 is FQNEAQ in the germline V gene. As DNA, the CDR3 is TGTGCCAGCAGCTTGAGGTACGAGCAGTACTTC. Translation gives CASSLRYEQYF.